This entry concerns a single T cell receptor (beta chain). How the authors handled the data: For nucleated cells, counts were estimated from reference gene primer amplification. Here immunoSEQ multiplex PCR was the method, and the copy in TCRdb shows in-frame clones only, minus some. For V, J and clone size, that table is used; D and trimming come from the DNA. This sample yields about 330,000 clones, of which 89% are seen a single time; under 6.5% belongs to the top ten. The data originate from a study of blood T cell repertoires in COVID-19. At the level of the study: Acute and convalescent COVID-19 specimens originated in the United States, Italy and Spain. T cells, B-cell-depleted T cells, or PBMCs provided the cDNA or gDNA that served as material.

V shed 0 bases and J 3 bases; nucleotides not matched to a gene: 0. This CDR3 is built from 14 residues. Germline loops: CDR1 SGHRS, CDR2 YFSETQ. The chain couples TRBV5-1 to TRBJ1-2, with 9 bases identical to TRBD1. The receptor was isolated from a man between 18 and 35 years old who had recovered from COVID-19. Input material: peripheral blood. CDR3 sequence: CASSLGQGDYGYTF. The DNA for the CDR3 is TGCGCCAGCAGCTTGGGACAGGGGGACTATGGCTACACCTTC.